The 30 T cell receptor beta chains below were found in one sample sequenced in a study of T cell repertoires in cytomegalovirus infection. TCRdb processed the reads anew with MiXCR; each CDR3 protein has one entry. Among 150,000 to 200,000 distinct CDR3 sequences listed, approximately 19% were seen once. Specimen: PBMCs. The origin of the receptors is a human donor in good health (CMV status not recorded). Some clones in this sample may be carry-over from other donors' samples.

This clonotype was detected a few times. The chain employs TRBV27 and TRBJ1-4; tentatively, D is TRBD1 (5 bases). From germline, CDR1 is MNHEY and CDR2 SMNVEV (reference sequence). Trimming pared 0 bases from V and 8 bases from J, leaving 10 bases between. The CDR3 has 14 amino acids. CDR3 loop: CASSLSTEPEKLFF. The CDR3 DNA sequence: TGTGCCAGCAGTTTATCGACAGAACCCGAAAAACTGTTTTTT.

At least ten counts were recorded for this clonotype. The rearrangement uses TRBV7-2 and TRBJ2-7, with a possible D match to TRBD1 (6 bases). V was trimmed by 8 bases and J by 2 bases, leaving 13 bases between them. CDR1 SGHTA and CDR2 FQGNSA come from the germline V gene. The CDR3 is 13 residues long. Here the CDR3 DNA reads TGTGCCAGCCGCTCGACAGGTACCTACGAGCAGTACTTC. The encoded protein is CASRSTGTYEQYF.

This clonotype was seen ten or more times. This chain uses TRBV7-2 with TRBJ1-2, with D possibly matching TRBD1 (5 bases). V lost 3 bases to trimming and J lost 0 bases, with 8 bases between them. Germline V gene lookup returns CDR1 SGHTA and CDR2 FQGNSA. The CDR3 loop spans 14 amino acids. The CDR3 reads CASSFMTANYGYTF. The CDR3 region has the DNA TGTGCCAGCAGCTTCATGACAGCTAACTATGGCTACACCTTC.

The chain has TRBV6-5 and TRBJ2-1; TRBD2 matches at 11 bases. This CDR3 has 17 amino acids. Looked up from germline, CDR1 is MNHEY and CDR2 is SVGAGI. V dropped 4 bases and J dropped 4; count of bases not matched to a gene: 9. The CDR3 DNA reads TGTGCCAGCAGTTCCAACGGACTAGCGGGCGGATACAATGAGCAGTTCTTC. This encodes CASSSNGLAGGYNEQFF.

The chain links TRBV24-1 to TRBJ2-1, with TRBD2 matching over 9 bases. V was clipped by 1 base and J by 5 bases; unmatched bases: 8. Germline CDR1 and CDR2: KGHDR and SFDVKD. CDR3 length: 17 residues. CDR3 region: CATSDFKAGGQDNEQFF. In DNA, the CDR3 is TGTGCCACCAGTGATTTTAAAGCGGGAGGCCAAGACAATGAGCAGTTCTTC.

At least ten counts were recorded for this clonotype. The chain recombines TRBV7-2 with TRBJ2-1; 9 bases align to TRBD2. The V segment lost 2 bases and the J segment 5 bases; nucleotides outside the gene matches: 1. This CDR3 has 14 amino acids. CDR1 and CDR2 (germline): SGHTA, FQGNSA. The CDR3 sequence: CASSLPSGNNEQFF. In DNA, the CDR3 is TGTGCCAGCAGCTTACCTAGCGGGAACAATGAGCAGTTCTTC.

The V call is TRBV28, the J call TRBJ2-1; TRBD1 might be the D (6 bases). Germline V gene lookup returns CDR1 MDHEN and CDR2 SYDVKM. This CDR3 comprises 16 residues. V dropped 0 bases and J dropped 0 bases, with 9 bases sitting between them. The chain's CDR3 is CASSLWGAPSYNEQFF. In DNA, the CDR3 is TGTGCCAGCAGTTTATGGGGGGCTCCCTCCTACAATGAGCAGTTCTTC.

The CDR3 reads CASSLVETGGARAFF. Written as DNA, the CDR3 is TGTGCCAGCAGCTTAGTCGAGACAGGGGGCGCAAGAGCTTTCTTT. The rearrangement links TRBV7-9 to TRBJ1-1, with 10 bases fitting TRBD1. Germline-derived CDR1 and CDR2 are SEHNR and FQNEAQ (reference sequence). J was trimmed by 10 bases and V by 1 base; bases with no gene match: 9. This CDR3 spans 15 amino acids.

The chain links TRBV28 to TRBJ2-2; possibly TRBD1 for D (6 bases). Germline assignment: CDR1 MDHEN and CDR2 SYDVKM. V dropped 6 bases and J dropped 5 bases, with 19 bases sitting between them. The CDR3 length is 16 residues. CDR3 coding DNA: TGTGCCAGCAGCGAGCTCGAGGGGGTTGGGACCGGGGAGCTGTTTTTT. Translating it yields CASSELEGVGTGELFF.

The chain recombines TRBV29-1 with TRBJ2-7; D may be TRBD1 or TRBD2 (5 bases each). The CDR3 runs to 13 residues. Trimming cost V 6 bases and J 1 base, with 13 bases left between them. Germline CDR1 reads SQVTM; CDR2 reads ANQGSEA. The CDR3 sequence is CSVSGPISYEQYF. The CDR3 region has the DNA TGCAGCGTATCGGGACCAATATCCTACGAGCAGTACTTC.

The chain has TRBV15 and TRBJ1-5; D is undetermined. The CDR3 length is 14 residues. V shed 0 bases and J shed 3 bases, with 6 bases lying between them. Germline loops: CDR1 LNHNV, CDR2 YYDKDF (reference sequence). CDR3 DNA sequence: TGTGCCACCAGCAGAGAAGTCCACAATCAGCCCCAGCATTTT. Translating it yields CATSREVHNQPQHF.

Turning to this clonotype: An end of the junction differs from the germline gene, which may be a read error. The CDR3 here is CASCLWGLSAYNEQFF. The CDR3 DNA sequence: TGTGCCAGCTGTTTATGGGGGCTAAGCGCCTACAATGAGCAGTTCTTC. This chain uses TRBV27 with TRBJ2-1; weak D call: TRBD1 (6 bases). CDR1 is MNHEY, CDR2 SMNVEV, per germline (reference sequence). CDR3 length: 16 amino acids.

The CDR3 loop is CASSPPDRYEQYF. The CDR3 DNA reads as TGTGCCAGCTCACCGCCCGACCGGTACGAGCAGTACTTC. This rearrangement joins TRBV18 to TRBJ2-7; no clear D gene. Germline CDR1 is KGHSH and CDR2 is LQKENI. V gave up 3 bases and J gave up 4 bases, with 10 bases separating them. The CDR3 length is 13 residues.

The V gene is TRBV18, the J gene TRBJ1-3; D remains ambiguous. The ends were cut back, 6 bases at V and 0 bases at J, with 12 bases in the middle. This CDR3 is 15 amino acids long. Germline CDR1 is KGHSH and CDR2 is LQKENI. Written as DNA, the CDR3 is TGTGCCAGCTCGAAAAGTGGGGTCTCTGGAAACACCATATATTTT. This codes for CASSKSGVSGNTIYF.

The chain combines TRBV7-9 with TRBJ2-2; 8 bases are a match to TRBD1. The CDR3 runs to 15 residues. Losses at the gene ends were 3 bases for V and 2 bases for J; bases not matched to a gene: 2. Germline CDR1 and CDR2: SEHNR and FQNEAQ (reference sequence). This CDR3 is CASSFRGPNTGELFF. The DNA for the CDR3 is TGTGCCAGCAGCTTCAGGGGGCCCAACACCGGGGAGCTGTTTTTT. Variable domain in full (rest from reference TRBV7-9 and TRBJ2-2): DTGVSQNPRHKITKRGQNVTFRCDPISEHNRLYWYRQTLGQGPEFLTYFQNEAQLEKSRLLSDRFSAERPKGSFSTLEIQRTEQGDSAMYLCASSFRGPNTGELFFGEGSRLTVL.

This sequence joins TRBV10-3 and TRBJ2-1; D is perhaps TRBD2 (8 bases). Germline V lookup: CDR1 ENHRY, CDR2 SYGVKD. This CDR3 is 13 amino acids long. V lost 11 bases and J 10 bases, leaving 21 bases between the germline ends. The CDR3 DNA sequence: TGTGCCGCAGGGGGTAGCGGGGTTCGGGAGCAGTTCTTC. Its protein product is CAAGGSGVREQFF.

This clonotype was detected a few times. The J gene is TRBJ1-1, the V gene TRBV11-1; tentatively, D is TRBD1 (6 bases). V shed 1 base and J shed 1 base, with 16 bases lying between them. In germline, CDR1 is SGHAT, CDR2 FQDESV (reference sequence). The CDR3 has 17 residues. This CDR3 is CASSLERNRAPNTEAFF. The CDR3 DNA is TGTGCCAGCAGCTTAGAGCGGAACAGGGCGCCGAACACTGAAGCTTTCTTT.

The gene calls are TRBV12-3 or TRBV12-4 and TRBJ2-5; no clear D. V was pared by 8 bases and J by 3 bases, with 13 bases between. The CDR3 runs to 13 residues. DNA for the CDR3: TGTGCCAGCGGGCCCACTACCAAAGAGACCCAGTACTTC. Residues: CASGPTTKETQYF.

This clonotype was found a few times. The rearrangement joins TRBV6-6 to TRBJ2-7, with D perhaps TRBD1 (7 bases). CDR3 length: 15 residues. The germline V gene has CDR1 MNHNY and CDR2 SVGAGI (reference sequence). V was trimmed by 4 bases and J by 3 bases, leaving 16 bases between them. DNA for the CDR3: TGTGCCAGCAGTTTAACAAGACAGGGAGGCTACGAGCAGTACTTC. Protein sequence: CASSLTRQGGYEQYF.

This clonotype came up many times. The chain combines TRBV10-3 with TRBJ1-5; possible D gene TRBD1, 5 bases. This CDR3 is built from 19 residues. Germline CDR1 and CDR2: ENHRY and SYGVKD. Trimming left V 4 bases short and J 0 bases short, with 22 bases between. The CDR3 spells CAISGDRDGEPYSNQPQHF. CDR3 in DNA: TGTGCCATCAGTGGGGACCGGGACGGCGAACCTTATAGCAATCAGCCCCAGCATTTT.

The chain has TRBV6-2 or TRBV6-3 and TRBJ1-5; D uncertain. The germline CDR1 and CDR2 sequences are MNHEY and SVGEGT. The CDR3 is 14 amino acids. V was shortened by 4 bases and J by 5 bases, with 12 bases between the two germline ends. CDR3 region: CASSWVGPDQPQHF. In DNA form, the CDR3 reads TGTGCCAGCAGTTGGGTAGGGCCAGATCAGCCCCAGCATTTT.

The gene calls are TRBV10-3 and TRBJ1-4; 10 nucleotides agree with TRBD1. The J segment lost 5 bases and the V segment lost 3 bases, leaving 3 bases of the junction unmatched. The germline V gene encodes CDR1 ENHRY and CDR2 SYGVKD. This CDR3 contains 15 residues. CDR3 sequence: CAISDGGQGNEKLFF. The CDR3 DNA reads TGTGCCATCAGTGATGGGGGACAGGGGAATGAAAAACTGTTTTTT.

V gene TRBV5-1 combines with J gene TRBJ2-3; the match to TRBD2 covers 9 bases. Germline V CDR1 and CDR2: SGHRS, YFSETQ. The CDR3 totals 18 residues. Trimming took 5 bases from V and 2 from J; bases not matched to a gene: 15. This CDR3 reads CASSRIGLAPEHTDTQYF. CDR3 DNA sequence: TGCGCCAGCAGTCGAATCGGACTAGCGCCAGAACACACAGATACGCAGTATTTT.

The chain is built from TRBV28 and TRBJ2-5; D ambiguous. The CDR3 is 13 residues long. The germline gives CDR1 MDHEN, CDR2 SYDVKM. The V end lost 3 bases, the J end lost 2 bases, and 7 bases lay between the germline ends. CDR3 in amino acids: CASSLEQQETQYF. The CDR3 nucleotides are TGTGCCAGCAGTTTGGAACAGCAAGAGACCCAGTACTTC.

In its sample, this clonotype was seen a few times. This rearrangement joins TRBV28 to TRBJ1-1; the D is unclear. CDR3 length: 13 amino acids. Germline loops: CDR1 MDHEN, CDR2 SYDVKM. Between the trimmed V and J ends, which lost 2 bases and 3 bases, there was a span of 7 bases. DNA of the CDR3: TGTGCCAGCAGTTTAGTGTTGGACACTGAAGCTTTCTTT. Translating it yields CASSLVLDTEAFF.

There are many counts of this clonotype. Here the CDR3 reads CASSLKAGGSYEQYF. The DNA of the CDR3 is TGTGCCAGCAGCTTAAAAGCGGGAGGCTCCTACGAGCAGTACTTC. The rearrangement joins TRBV7-2 to TRBJ2-7; 9 nucleotides line up with TRBD2. Germline CDR1 is SGHTA and CDR2 is FQGNSA. The CDR3 totals 15 residues. The V and J ends lost 2 bases and 0 bases, in that order; junction bases with no gene match: 2.

This clonotype has more than one count but fewer than ten. The rearrangement uses TRBV6-5 and TRBJ1-5, with 7 nucleotides matching TRBD1. V shed 8 bases, J shed 6 bases, and the junction held 13 bases outside the gene matches. Germline V lookup: CDR1 MNHEY, CDR2 SVGAGI. This CDR3 is 15 amino acids long. The CDR3 protein is CASSAGGVVGQPQHF. CDR3 sequence (DNA): TGTGCCAGCTCCGCAGGGGGTGTTGTTGGTCAGCCCCAGCATTTT.

V usage is TRBV25-1 and J usage is TRBJ2-5; D remains ambiguous. CDR1 MGHDK and CDR2 SYGVNS come from the germline V gene. Trimming shortened V by 1 base and J by 3 bases, and 9 bases separated the two germline ends. The length of the CDR3 is 14 residues. This CDR3 is CASSEFGSKETQYF. The DNA of the CDR3 is TGTGCCAGCAGTGAATTTGGCAGCAAAGAGACCCAGTACTTC. The full variable domain, its missing parts supplied by reference TRBV25-1 and TRBJ2-5, is EADIYQTPRYLVIGTGKKITLECSQTMGHDKMYWYQQDPGMELHLIHYSYGVNSTEKGDLSSESTVSRIRTEHFPLTLESARPSHTSQYLCASSEFGSKETQYFGPGTRLLVL.

The sample holds a few counts of this clonotype. The J gene is TRBJ1-1, the V gene TRBV7-6; D remains ambiguous. Per the germline V gene, CDR1 is SGHVS and CDR2 is FNYEAQ. The CDR3 length is 13 residues. The V and J ends lost 1 base and 5 bases respectively, with 8 bases between them. CDR3 in DNA: TGTGCCAGCAGCTTAGTGGGTAAGACTGAAGCTTTCTTT. It specifies CASSLVGKTEAFF.

This sequence joins TRBV19 and TRBJ2-2; D may be TRBD1 or TRBD2 (5 bases each). Trimming removed 8 bases at V and 6 bases at J, with 16 bases between. Germline-derived CDR1 and CDR2 are LNHDA and SQIVND (reference sequence). The CDR3 is made up of 14 amino acids. CDR3 DNA: TGTGCCAGTCAGCAACTAGTAGGGGCCGGGGAGCTGTTTTTT. The encoded protein is CASQQLVGAGELFF.